Presented here are 27 T cell receptor beta chains from one specimen sequenced in a study of RUNX1 and TCR beta rearrangement in T-cell leukemia. Both DJ and VDJ rearrangements of TCR beta were amplicon sequenced. TCRdb ran MiXCR on the PCR reads and lists one entry per CDR3 protein. The sample carries several hundred distinct CDR3 sequences, less than 45% recorded once. Sequencing input: blood. The receptors were gathered from a female donor with T-cell acute lymphoblastic leukemia.

This clonotype has a count of ten or more. The chain has TRBV12-3 or TRBV12-4 and TRBJ1-6; D not certain. This CDR3 is built from 11 residues. The V end lost 3 bases, the J end lost 10 bases, and 4 bases lay between the germline ends. This CDR3 reads CASSFGSPLHF. DNA for the CDR3: TGTGCCAGCAGTTTTGGGTCACCCCTCCACTTT.

This clonotype was seen a handful of times. This chain joins TRBV20-1 and TRBJ2-7; tentatively, D is TRBD1 (5 bases). The V gene lost 2 bases and the J gene lost 5 bases, with 10 bases spanning the gap. Per the germline V gene, CDR1 is DFQATT and CDR2 is SNEGSKA (reference sequence). The CDR3 runs 12 residues. DNA for the CDR3: TGCAGTGCTAGAAGGGGTGATAACGAGCAGTACTTC. Amino acids: CSARRGDNEQYF.

Only a few counts were recorded for this clonotype. The chain combines TRBV7-9 with TRBJ1-4; D possibly corresponds to TRBD1 (6 bases). This CDR3 contains 16 residues. V lost 8 bases to trimming and J lost 12 bases, with 28 bases between them. Germline CDR1 and CDR2: SEHNR and FQNEAQ (reference sequence). CDR3 sequence reads: CASDRIPLQGVAELFF. The CDR3 bases are TGTGCCAGCGACCGAATCCCGTTACAGGGAGTCGCGGAACTGTTTTTT.

J is TRBJ2-7 and V is TRBV19; D might be TRBD1 (5 bases). The CDR3 totals 14 residues. V was pared by 3 bases and J by 4 bases, with 13 bases between. The germline V gene has CDR1 LNHDA and CDR2 SQIVND (reference sequence). CDR3 nucleotide sequence: TGTGCCAGTAGTATGGGGCACCGGTTATACGAGCAGTACTTC. Protein sequence: CASSMGHRLYEQYF. Drawing the rest from reference TRBV19 and TRBJ2-7, the complete variable domain is DGGITQSPKYLFRKEGQNVTLSCEQNLNHDAMYWYRQDPGQGLRLIYYSQIVNDFQKGDIAEGYSVSREKKESFPLTVTSAQKNPTAFYLCASSMGHRLYEQYFGPGTRLTVT.

V is TRBV5-6 and J is TRBJ1-6; TRBD1 might be the D (5 bases). Germline-derived CDR1 and CDR2 are SGHDT and YYEEEE. The germline V and J ends were trimmed by 0 bases and 6 bases, with 7 bases remaining between them. The CDR3 runs to 14 residues. The CDR3 nucleotides are TGTGCCAGCAGCTTGGAGAGGGGTAATTCACCCCTCCACTTT. As protein: CASSLERGNSPLHF.

The chain couples TRBV19 to TRBJ2-7; 8 bases are a match to TRBD1. With 5 bases clipped from V and 3 bases from J, the junction kept 9 bases outside the gene matches. Germline-derived CDR1 and CDR2 are LNHDA and SQIVND (reference sequence). This CDR3 has 15 amino acids. The CDR3: CASSGGTGVFYEQYF. The DNA for the CDR3 is TGTGCCAGTAGTGGGGGGACAGGAGTCTTCTACGAGCAGTACTTC.

Comments on this clonotype: Because the CDR3 is missing its conserved closing phenylalanine or tryptophan, this is likely a read error. This sequence joins TRBV20-1 and TRBJ1-1; D is unresolved. V lost 5 bases and J lost 1, with 11 bases in between. The CDR3 extends over 13 amino acids. Germline V gene data show CDR1 as DFQATT and CDR2 as SNEGSKA (reference sequence). The CDR3 DNA follows: TGCAGTGCTCAGACACGGAGGAACACTGAAGCTTTCCTT. Translating gives CSAQTRRNTEAFL.

The chain uses TRBV19 and TRBJ1-1; D is unresolved. Germline-derived CDR1 and CDR2 are LNHDA and SQIVND (reference sequence). The length of the CDR3 is 14 residues. V was shortened by 7 bases and J by 1 base, with 13 bases between the two germline ends. The CDR3 DNA is TGTGCCAGTAATCGGCGACGGGAGAACACTGAAGCTTTCTTT. This gives the protein CASNRRRENTEAFF.

This clonotype is classed as medium-sized (0.01 to 0.1%). The chain employs TRBV20-1 and TRBJ1-6; D gene unclear. Germline assignment: CDR1 DFQATT and CDR2 SNEGSKA (reference sequence). Between the trimmed V and J ends, which lost 6 bases and 8 bases, there was a span of 14 bases. The length of the CDR3 is 13 residues. The CDR3 protein is CSARPATDSPLHF. DNA for the CDR3: TGCAGTGCCCGGCCGGCTACTGATTCACCCCTCCACTTT.

This clonotype showed up just once. The chain combines TRBV10-1 with TRBJ1-2, with no clear D. The CDR3 has 15 amino acids. CDR1 is WNHNN, CDR2 SYGVQD, per germline (reference sequence). Trimming cost V 11 bases and J 13 bases, with 32 bases left between them. The CDR3 region is CALIYSRSPYYFSTF. The CDR3, as DNA: TGCGCCCTCATTTATTCTCGGTCCCCCTACTATTTCTCCACCTTC.

The chain uses TRBV20-1 and TRBJ2-7; maybe TRBD2 (6 bases). The CDR3 is 16 amino acids. The V end lost 0 bases, the J end lost 1 base, and 16 bases lay between the germline ends. Per the germline V gene, CDR1 is DFQATT and CDR2 is SNEGSKA (reference sequence). As DNA, the CDR3 is TGCAGTGCTAGAGACCAGGAGGGCGACAGATCCTACGAGCAGTACTTC. Translating gives CSARDQEGDRSYEQYF.

Notes on this clonotype: Compared with germline, one end of the junction differs, possibly owing to a read error. The CDR3 DNA reads as TGCAGTGCTGGAGAGCCTAGCGGGAGTTACGAGCAGTACTTC. Amino acid sequence: CSAGEPSGSYEQYF. The chain has TRBV20-1 and TRBJ2-7; 10 bases map to TRBD2. Germline-derived CDR1 and CDR2 are DFQATT and SNEGSKA (reference sequence). The CDR3 totals 14 residues.

By share of the sample, this clonotype is medium-sized (0.01 to 0.1%). This chain links TRBV11-2 with TRBJ2-6, with 12 bases aligning to TRBD2. Germline V gene sequence: CDR1 SGHAT, CDR2 FQNNGV. The CDR3 spans 19 residues. Trimming took 1 base from V and 4 from J; bases not matched to a gene: 8. The CDR3 DNA reads TGTGCCAGCAGCTTAGGACCTAGCGGGGGGGCGGTCGGGGCCAACGTCCTGACTTTC. The encoded protein is CASSLGPSGGAVGANVLTF.

The V call is TRBV12-3 or TRBV12-4, the J call TRBJ1-3; no firm D call. CDR3 length: 13 amino acids. The V end lost 6 bases, the J end lost 2 bases, and 8 bases lay between the germline ends. The CDR3 sequence: CASSRPPGNTIYF. For the CDR3, the DNA is TGTGCCAGCAGCCGCCCCCCTGGAAACACCATATATTTT.

The chain is built from TRBV10-1 and TRBJ1-2; D is ambiguous. In germline, CDR1 is WNHNN, CDR2 SYGVQD (reference sequence). This CDR3 spans 15 amino acids. DNA of the CDR3: TGCTCCCGCCTTTCGTCGCTTTCCCCCTCCTATGTCTCCACCTTC. As protein: CSRLSSLSPSYVSTF.

By sample share, this clonotype is medium-sized (0.01 to 0.1%). The chain recombines TRBV10-3 with TRBJ1-1; D may be TRBD1 (5 bases). CDR1 is ENHRY, CDR2 SYGVKD, per germline. CDR3 length: 13 residues. The V end was cut by 7 bases, the J end by 1 base, with 10 bases between. CDR3 amino acids: CAITKTGNTEAFF. The CDR3, as DNA: TGTGCCATCACCAAAACAGGGAACACTGAAGCTTTCTTT.

The sample holds a few counts of this clonotype. The rearrangement joins TRBV19 to TRBJ1-1; D is possibly TRBD1 (6 bases). Between the trimmed V and J ends, which lost 6 bases and 3 bases, there was a span of 14 bases. This CDR3 region has 14 residues. Germline assignment: CDR1 LNHDA and CDR2 SQIVND (reference sequence). CDR3 residues: CASRGGAKHTEAFF. The CDR3 bases are TGTGCCAGTAGAGGGGGGGCTAAACACACTGAAGCTTTCTTT.

V usage is TRBV12-3 or TRBV12-4 and J usage is TRBJ2-3; 9 nucleotides align to TRBD2. CDR3 length equals 21 residues. V trimming: 4 bases; J trimming: 2 bases; junction bases outside the gene matches: 22. CDR3 in amino acids: CASSWALLAGSFPLSTDTQYF. The CDR3 DNA reads TGTGCCAGCAGTTGGGCATTGCTAGCGGGGTCTTTCCCTCTCTCCACAGATACGCAGTATTTT.

V gene TRBV12-3 or TRBV12-4 combines with J gene TRBJ1-4; 7 bases are a match to TRBD1. The CDR3 length is 14 residues. V lost 5 bases and J lost 10; bases outside the gene matches: 10. Written as DNA, the CDR3 is TGTGCCAGCAGTCTCCAGGGGGGGGGGGGAAAACTGTTTTTT. This gives the protein CASSLQGGGGKLFF.

A few counts support this clonotype. The chain is built from TRBV20-1 and TRBJ2-7; D ambiguous. Per the germline V gene, CDR1 is DFQATT and CDR2 is SNEGSKA (reference sequence). V lost 4 bases to trimming and J lost 1 base, with 17 bases between them. CDR3 length: 15 amino acids. Here the CDR3 DNA reads TGCAGTGCTAATGAGCCACACCGACCATCCTACGAGCAGTACTTC. Protein sequence: CSANEPHRPSYEQYF.

This clonotype is termed medium-sized. This chain links TRBV20-1 with TRBJ2-7; no firm D call. The CDR3 has 12 residues. V was pared by 2 bases and J by 2 bases, with 7 bases between. Looked up from germline, CDR1 is DFQATT and CDR2 is SNEGSKA (reference sequence). CDR3 coding DNA: TGCAGTGCTAGAAGGGCAGCCTACGAGCAGTACTTC. It codes for CSARRAAYEQYF.

Notes on this clonotype: One end of the junction varies from germline; a read error may be responsible. The V call is TRBV7-7, the J call TRBJ2-1, with 8 bases matching TRBD2. From germline, CDR1 is SSHAT and CDR2 FNYEAQ (reference sequence). The CDR3 spans 15 residues. CDR3 in DNA: TGTGCTAGCAGCCGGGGGGGGGCCTCCTACAATGAGCAGTTCTTC. As protein: CASSRGGASYNEQFF.

Only a few counts were recorded for this clonotype. The chain has TRBV12-3 or TRBV12-4 and TRBJ1-2; no reliable D call. The CDR3 is made up of 16 amino acids. Trimming cost V 3 bases and J 8 bases, with 22 bases left between them. CDR3 residues: CASSLAAQVMGHGYTF. In DNA, the CDR3 is TGTGCCAGCAGTTTGGCGGCCCAGGTAATGGGCCACGGCTACACCTTC.

This clonotype was counted at least ten times. The gene calls are TRBV11-1 and TRBJ1-3; D gene unclear. The CDR3 sequence is 15 residues long. V gave up 3 bases and J gave up 1 base, with 10 bases separating them. From germline, CDR1 is SGHAT and CDR2 FQDESV (reference sequence). The CDR3 DNA sequence: TGTGCCAGCAGCTTGGACTCGATATCTGGAAACACCATATATTTT. Its translation: CASSLDSISGNTIYF.

The chain carries TRBV4-3 and TRBJ1-2; a weak D match, TRBD1 (6 bases). There are 19 residues in the CDR3. CDR1 LGHNA and CDR2 YSLEER come from the germline V gene. The V and J ends lost 1 base and 4 bases respectively, with 25 bases between them. The CDR3, as DNA: TGCGCCAGCAGCCAAGGAAGCGGTCGACAGGCCCAGGCACCCTATGGCTACACCTTC. Residues: CASSQGSGRQAQAPYGYTF.

Comment on this clonotype: A read error may account for a junction end that differs from germline. The genes are TRBV10-3 and TRBJ1-2; 10 nucleotides line up with TRBD1. There are 14 residues in the CDR3. The germline V gene has CDR1 ENHRY and CDR2 SYGVKD. CDR3 coding DNA: TGTGCCACCAGTCCGGGACAGGGGAGGTATGGCTACACCTTC. Residues: CATSPGQGRYGYTF.

Concerning this clonotype itself: A read error may explain this, as a much larger clone is one base away. The chain recombines TRBV20-1 with TRBJ1-2; TRBD1 is a possible D gene (5 bases). CDR1 and CDR2 (germline): DFQATT, SNEGSKA (reference sequence). V was cut by 3 bases and J by 6 bases, with 14 bases left in between. The CDR3 spans 13 residues. The CDR3 nucleotides are TGCAGTGCTAGTTGGGTGGGGGGTGATGGCTACACCTTC. This encodes CSASWVGGDGYTF.